These 31 T cell receptor beta chains share one sample of origin, sequenced in a study of blood T cells in healthy people across ages. For the second PCR, which ran for 7 to 11 cycles, a sample-barcoded 5' primer and a J-beta primer mix were used. TCRdb re-called the 5' RACE reads with MiXCR, one entry per CDR3 protein. Among about 720,000 distinct CDR3 sequences listed, more than 20% were seen once. These data also featured in a second study, about T cells of mothers and their children.

Input material: blood. The receptors originated from a boy aged 5-17 years in good health.

This clonotype was picked up a small number of times. For the CDR3, the DNA is TGTGCCACCAGCAGTTTAGGACAGGGTTCAACTAATGAAAAACTGTTTTTT. It specifies CATSSLGQGSTNEKLFF. V gene TRBV15 combines with J gene TRBJ1-4; 8 bases line up with TRBD1. Germline CDR1 is LNHNV and CDR2 is YYDKDF (reference sequence). The V and J ends lost 3 bases and 0 bases, in that order; junction bases with no gene match: 6. The CDR3 sequence is 17 residues long.

The rearrangement uses TRBV20-1 and TRBJ1-1; no clear D gene. CDR3 length: 13 residues. Germline CDR1 DFQATT, CDR2 SNEGSKA (reference sequence). V was cut by 5 bases and J by 1 base, with 11 bases left in between. CDR3 loop: CSAGRTGNTEAFF. Here the CDR3 DNA reads TGCAGTGCTGGGAGGACGGGGAACACTGAAGCTTTCTTT.

This clonotype has just a few counts. The J gene is TRBJ2-2, the V gene TRBV20-1; possible D gene TRBD1, 6 bases. The CDR3 totals 15 residues. The V gene lost 5 bases and the J gene lost 4 bases, with 17 bases spanning the gap. The germline V gene encodes CDR1 DFQATT and CDR2 SNEGSKA (reference sequence). CDR3 sequence (DNA): TGCAGTGCTGACCTGACAGGAGCCCGCACCGGGGAGCTGTTTTTT. This translates into CSADLTGARTGELFF.

The chain recombines TRBV28 with TRBJ1-5; a weak D match, TRBD1 (5 bases). The CDR3 runs to 14 residues. Germline values: CDR1 MDHEN, CDR2 SYDVKM. With 3 bases removed from V and 4 bases from J, the gap between germline ends came to 10 bases. CDR3 DNA: TGTGCCAGCAGTTTTTGGGGGGAGAATCAGCCCCAGCATTTT. Its translation: CASSFWGENQPQHF.

The V gene is TRBV29-1, the J gene TRBJ2-7, with 13 bases identical to TRBD2. The assigned J gene may be wrong: the sequence end matches TRBJ2-1 better. Germline V gives CDR1 SQVTM, CDR2 ANQGSEA. The CDR3 runs 17 residues. The CDR3 spells CSVEDPGTSGAYNEQFF. For the CDR3, the DNA is TGCAGCGTTGAAGATCCCGGGACTAGCGGGGCCTACAATGAGCAGTTCTTC.

V gene TRBV20-1 combines with J gene TRBJ2-1, with 7 bases identical to TRBD2. The CDR3 consists of 14 residues. V gave up 6 bases and J gave up 3 bases; unmatched junction bases: 8. Germline assignment: CDR1 DFQATT and CDR2 SNEGSKA (reference sequence). CDR3 sequence reads: CSAMTSPSYNEQFF. The CDR3 DNA sequence: TGCAGTGCCATGACTAGCCCTAGCTACAATGAGCAGTTCTTC.

This clonotype showed up just a few times. The CDR3 nucleotides are TGTGCCAGCAGCCTACTAGCGGGACCCCCCTACGAGCAGTACTTC. It specifies CASSLLAGPPYEQYF. The rearrangement joins TRBV27 to TRBJ2-5; 10 positions agree with TRBD2. The tail of the sequence fits TRBJ2-7 better, so the J call may be wrong. Per germline, CDR1 MNHEY and CDR2 SMNVEV (reference sequence). The CDR3 loop spans 15 amino acids.

This clonotype was observed a few times. The CDR3 sequence is CASSSEGGRWGTEAFF. CDR3 coding DNA: TGTGCCAGCAGCTCCGAGGGGGGGCGCTGGGGCACTGAAGCTTTCTTT. The chain carries TRBV7-9 and TRBJ1-1; weak D call: TRBD1 (6 bases). The germline V gene has CDR1 SEHNR and CDR2 FQNEAQ (reference sequence). Trimming took off 4 bases at V and 4 bases at J, with 19 bases between the two ends. The CDR3 consists of 16 residues.

The rearrangement links TRBV7-2 to TRBJ2-5, with 9 bases matching TRBD2. The CDR3 sequence is 15 residues long. V lost 1 base to trimming and J lost 5 bases; unmatched junction nucleotides: 5. In germline, CDR1 is SGHTA, CDR2 FQGNSA. CDR3 nucleotides: TGTGCCAGCAGCTTAGACTCGCGGGGGGGCGAGACCCAGTACTTC. Its translation is CASSLDSRGGETQYF.

The chain links TRBV25-1 to TRBJ1-5, with unresolved D. Germline V gene lookup returns CDR1 MGHDK and CDR2 SYGVNS. Trimming took 4 bases from V and 9 from J, leaving 13 bases between them. CDR3 length equals 13 residues. The CDR3 bases are TGTGCCAGCAGTGCACTGGGGTCCGTGCCCCAGCATTTT. This encodes CASSALGSVPQHF.

This clonotype was seen only a few times. The chain combines TRBV18 with TRBJ1-1, with D maybe TRBD1 (5 bases). The germline CDR1 and CDR2 sequences are KGHSH and LQKENI. The V end lost 3 bases, the J end lost 6 bases, and 17 bases lay between the germline ends. CDR3 length: 15 amino acids. CDR3 residues: CASSPRRGADAEAFF. The CDR3, as DNA: TGTGCCAGCTCACCGCGTCGCGGGGCCGACGCTGAAGCTTTCTTT. Filled out from reference TRBV18 and TRBJ1-1, the complete variable domain reads NAGVMQNPRHLVRRRGQEARLRCSPMKGHSHVYWYRQLPEEGLKFMVYLQKENIIDESGMPKERFSAEFPKEGPSILRIQQVVRGDSAAYFCASSPRRGADAEAFFGQGTRLTVV.

This chain joins TRBV29-1 and TRBJ2-1; 8 nucleotides align to TRBD2. The CDR3 extends over 13 amino acids. Germline lookup yields CDR1 SQVTM and CDR2 ANQGSEA. Germline trimming cut 8 bases from V and 6 bases from J; bases unmatched to any gene: 9. The CDR3 nucleotides read TGCAGCCCGGTACTAGCGGTTCGCAATGAGCAGTTCTTC. Protein sequence: CSPVLAVRNEQFF.

This clonotype was counted a few times. This chain connects TRBV10-2 to TRBJ2-5; 7 bases map to TRBD1. From germline, CDR1 is WSHSY and CDR2 SAAADI. Losses at the gene ends were 6 bases for V and 1 base for J; bases not matched to a gene: 5. This CDR3 has 14 amino acids. The CDR3 loop is CASSDGTVQETQYF. The CDR3 nucleotides are TGCGCCAGCAGCGATGGGACAGTCCAAGAGACCCAGTACTTC.

This clonotype was picked up many times. This chain links TRBV25-1 with TRBJ1-4; 8 bases are a match to TRBD1. In germline, CDR1 is MGHDK, CDR2 SYGVNS. This CDR3 is 15 amino acids long. V lost 3 bases, J lost 2 bases, and 2 bases stayed unmatched. CDR3: CASSETGVTNEKLFF. The CDR3 DNA sequence: TGTGCCAGCAGTGAGACAGGGGTCACTAATGAAAAACTGTTTTTT.

There are a few counts of this clonotype. This rearrangement joins TRBV4-3 to TRBJ1-1, with 8 positions matching TRBD1. This CDR3 region has 15 residues. V shed 4 bases, J shed 1 base, and the junction held 5 bases outside the gene matches. Per germline, CDR1 LGHNA and CDR2 YSLEER. The CDR3 sequence is CASSPSTGENTEAFF. The CDR3 nucleotides are TGCGCCAGCAGCCCCTCGACAGGGGAGAACACTGAAGCTTTCTTT.

The chain is built from TRBV7-9 and TRBJ2-5; D gene unclear. Judging by the DNA end, TRBJ2-7 fits better; the J call may be wrong. The CDR3 length is 13 residues. The germline gives CDR1 SEHNR, CDR2 FQNEAQ (reference sequence). The CDR3, as DNA: TGTGCCAGCAGCGCGCCTGGCTACTACGAGCAGTACTTC. As protein: CASSAPGYYEQYF.

This clonotype has only a few counts. This rearrangement joins TRBV21-1 to TRBJ2-7; TRBD2 is taken as the D call from the table, unchecked against the DNA. TRBV21-1 is recorded as a pseudogene. The CDR3 contains 18 residues. CDR3 DNA: TGTGCCAGCAGCAAATCCCGTGGCACTCCACTAGCCCTCAACGAGCAGTACTTC. Translation: CASSKSRGTPLALNEQYF.

V usage is TRBV19 and J usage is TRBJ2-1, with TRBD2 matching 7 bases. With 6 bases clipped from V and 6 bases from J, the junction kept 11 bases outside the gene matches. The V gene's germline CDR1 is LNHDA and CDR2 SQIVND (reference sequence). The CDR3 totals 15 residues. CDR3 loop: CASRKPGGLINEQFF. CDR3 DNA sequence: TGTGCCAGTAGAAAACCGGGGGGACTCATCAATGAGCAGTTCTTC.

This clonotype was recorded a few times. The chain couples TRBV29-1 to TRBJ2-5; D ambiguous. Germline assignment: CDR1 SQVTM and CDR2 ANQGSEA. The V gene lost 6 bases and the J gene lost 2 bases, with 13 bases spanning the gap. This CDR3 is built from 13 residues. CDR3: CSVATRLQETQYF. The CDR3 coding sequence is TGCAGCGTCGCCACGCGATTGCAAGAGACCCAGTACTTC.

This clonotype was found a few times. This chain uses TRBV6-5 with TRBJ2-5; 12 bases agree with TRBD2. V lost 6 bases, J lost 1 base, and 3 bases stayed unmatched. The CDR3 has 15 amino acids. Germline loops: CDR1 MNHEY, CDR2 SVGAGI. The CDR3 loop is CASRRLAGAQETQYF. The CDR3 DNA is TGTGCCAGCAGGAGACTAGCGGGAGCCCAAGAGACCCAGTACTTC.

This clonotype was observed a few times. The chain uses TRBV7-2 and TRBJ2-4, with 9 bases matching TRBD1. The CDR3 loop spans 13 amino acids. Germline V gives CDR1 SGHTA, CDR2 FQGNSA. V gave up 1 base and J gave up 14 bases; unmatched junction bases: 6. CDR3 DNA sequence: TGTGCCAGCAGCTTAGATGGACAGGGGAAGAAGTACTTC. Translation gives CASSLDGQGKKYF.

This clonotype has only a few counts. The chain links TRBV3-1 to TRBJ2-5; 8 bases are shared with TRBD1. V shed 4 bases, J shed 2 bases, and the junction held 6 bases outside the gene matches. CDR3 size: 15 residues. CDR1 is LGHDT, CDR2 YNNKEL, per germline (reference sequence). This CDR3 reads CASSPPGQGQETQYF. The CDR3 coding sequence is TGTGCCAGCAGCCCGCCCGGACAGGGTCAAGAGACCCAGTACTTC.

The chain joins TRBV12-3 or TRBV12-4 to TRBJ1-2; D is unclear. CDR3 length: 14 amino acids. V lost 1 base to trimming and J lost 2 bases, with 8 bases between them. CDR3 sequence reads: CASSLEGSNYGYTF. CDR3 sequence (DNA): TGTGCCAGCAGTTTAGAGGGCAGCAACTATGGCTACACCTTC.

This clonotype appeared a few times. The chain combines TRBV29-1 with TRBJ2-4, with TRBD1 as a possible D gene (6 bases). CDR1 and CDR2 (germline): SQVTM, ANQGSEA. Trimming cost V 5 bases and J 6 bases, with 14 bases left between them. This CDR3 has 13 residues. CDR3 nucleotides: TGCAGCGTTTCAGGGGTTGGAGGAAACATTCAGTACTTC. Amino acids: CSVSGVGGNIQYF.

V is TRBV4-2 and J is TRBJ2-2; D possibly corresponds to TRBD2 (5 bases). There are 16 residues in the CDR3. V lost 6 bases to trimming and J lost 0 bases, with 14 bases between them. CDR1 is LGHNA and CDR2 is YNFKEQ in the germline V gene. The CDR3 loop is CASSSSSISNTGELFF. The CDR3 DNA follows: TGTGCCAGCAGTTCATCTAGCATTTCGAACACCGGGGAGCTGTTTTTT.

This chain joins TRBV27 and TRBJ2-5; 9 positions agree with TRBD2. Gene TRBJ2-1 matches the end of the DNA better, so the J call may be wrong. From germline, CDR1 is MNHEY and CDR2 SMNVEV (reference sequence). There are 15 residues in the CDR3. The CDR3 sequence is CASSLGLALYDEQFF. The CDR3 bases are TGTGCCAGCAGCCTTGGACTAGCGTTGTACGATGAGCAGTTCTTC.

This clonotype was seen ten or more times. For the CDR3, the DNA is TGTGCCAGCAGTTTAGGCGGGGGTGGCGAGCAGTACTTC. As protein: CASSLGGGGEQYF. The chain is built from TRBV12-3 or TRBV12-4 and TRBJ2-7; 7 nucleotides align to TRBD2. The CDR3 runs to 13 residues. V lost 1 base and J lost 6; bases outside the gene matches: 3.

This clonotype was recorded a few times. The chain links TRBV3-1 to TRBJ2-1, with a tentative D call TRBD2 (7 bases). Trimming pared 9 bases from V and 5 bases from J, leaving 17 bases between. This CDR3 contains 14 residues. Germline V gene lookup returns CDR1 LGHDT and CDR2 YNNKEL (reference sequence). The CDR3 nucleotides are TGTGCCAGTGCGGGGGCACAGAAGGACAATGAGCAGTTCTTC. As protein: CASAGAQKDNEQFF.

This clonotype was picked up a small number of times. The rearrangement uses TRBV28 and TRBJ2-3; 11 bases match TRBD2. The ends lost 5 bases at V and 3 bases at J; junction bases unmatched: 7. CDR1 and CDR2 from the germline V gene are MDHEN and SYDVKM. This CDR3 region has 16 residues. CDR3 residues: CASSAIRLAGTDTQYF. CDR3 bases: TGTGCCAGCAGTGCAATTCGACTAGCGGGGACAGATACGCAGTATTTT.

The chain is built from TRBV6-2 or TRBV6-3 and TRBJ2-5; 7 bases match TRBD2. The J call may be wrong; the DNA end is better matched by TRBJ2-7. Germline CDR1 is MNHEY and CDR2 is SVGEGT. There are 16 residues in the CDR3. CDR3 sequence reads: CASRTTSPGGWYEQYF. Written as DNA, the CDR3 is TGTGCCAGCAGAACCACCTCGCCCGGGGGGTGGTACGAGCAGTACTTC.

The chain links TRBV6-2 or TRBV6-3 to TRBJ2-7, with TRBD1 identical over 9 bases. The V gene end was trimmed by 2 bases and the J gene end by 0 bases; junction bases not matched to a gene: 8. Germline V gene sequence: CDR1 MNHEY, CDR2 SVGEGT. The CDR3 totals 17 residues. The CDR3 sequence is CASSYAPGQGSSYEQYF. CDR3 nucleotide sequence: TGTGCCAGCAGTTACGCTCCAGGACAGGGGTCCTCCTACGAGCAGTACTTC.